Below, 14 T cell receptor beta chains from the same sample are listed, as sequenced in a study of T cells in Graves' hyperthyroidism and ophthalmopathy. From RNA transcripts, TCR beta CDR3 regions were amplified. TCR CDR3 regions were first amplified by RT-PCR with HTBI primers. Each CDR3 protein gets one entry after TCRdb re-called the multiplex PCR reads with MiXCR. The sample contains roughly 500,000 distinct CDR3 sequences, under 25% of which appear only once. The sequencing sample was made of blood. These receptors all stem from a woman between 65 and 79 years old with Graves' ophthalmopathy.

A few counts support this clonotype. The V and J genes are TRBV15 and TRBJ2-3, with 8 bases lining up with TRBD1. The V gene end was trimmed by 3 bases and the J gene end by 0 bases; junction bases not matched to a gene: 5. The germline CDR1 and CDR2 sequences are LNHNV and YYDKDF (reference sequence). This CDR3 region has 16 residues. The CDR3 DNA reads TGTGCCACCAGCAGGGGAGGACAGGGTAGCACAGATACGCAGTATTTT. It translates to CATSRGGQGSTDTQYF.

This clonotype was recorded at least ten times. The chain links TRBV6-5 to TRBJ1-1, with TRBD1 as a possible D gene (5 bases). Germline V gene sequence: CDR1 MNHEY, CDR2 SVGAGI. The CDR3 extends over 13 amino acids. Deletions cut 2 bases from V and 7 bases from J, with 11 bases between. CDR3 nucleotides: TGTGCCAGCAGTTACGGGGGGTACGGTGAAGCTTTCTTT. It is translated as CASSYGGYGEAFF.

The CDR3 DNA is TGCAGTGCACGACTAGCGGGAGGATATGAGCAGTTCTTC. Its protein is CSARLAGGYEQFF. V and J are TRBV20-1 and TRBJ2-1, with TRBD2 identical over 13 bases. The germline CDR1 and CDR2 sequences are DFQATT and SNEGSKA (reference sequence). The junction had 4 bases not matched to a gene; V was cut back by 6 bases and J by 8 bases. The CDR3 spans 13 residues.

This clonotype was seen many times. The chain recombines TRBV11-2 with TRBJ1-1; a weak D match, TRBD1 (6 bases). The germline gives CDR1 SGHAT, CDR2 FQNNGV. The V end was cut by 5 bases, the J end by 4 bases, with 11 bases between. The CDR3 sequence is 13 residues long. The CDR3 loop reads CASSPIGGTEAFF. CDR3 nucleotide sequence: TGTGCCAGCAGCCCCATAGGGGGCACTGAAGCTTTCTTT.

This clonotype was recorded at least ten times. V gene TRBV6-1 combines with J gene TRBJ1-5; D is unclear. Trimming removed 1 base from V and 4 bases from J, with 5 bases in between. The germline gives CDR1 MNHNS, CDR2 SASEGT. The CDR3 sequence is 13 residues long. CDR3 bases: TGTGCCAGCAGTGAAGAAAGGAATCAGCCCCAGCATTTT. It specifies CASSEERNQPQHF.

In this sample, this clonotype turned up many times. The rearrangement links TRBV28 to TRBJ2-7, with D perhaps matching TRBD1 (6 bases). CDR1 and CDR2 (germline): MDHEN, SYDVKM. The CDR3 totals 16 residues. The germline V and J ends were trimmed by 3 bases and 2 bases, with 17 bases remaining between them. CDR3 region: CASSFPLIGGTYEQYF. The CDR3 DNA reads TGTGCCAGCAGTTTCCCCTTAATAGGGGGAACCTACGAGCAGTACTTC. Complete variable domain (other parts from reference TRBV28 and TRBJ2-7): DVKVTQSSRYLVKRTGEKVFLECVQDMDHENMFWYRQDPGLGLRLIYFSYDVKMKEKGDIPEGYSVSREKKERFSLILESASTNQTSMYLCASSFPLIGGTYEQYFGPGTRLTVT.

There are many counts of this clonotype. The chain combines TRBV6-1 with TRBJ2-1; no firm D call. The CDR3 consists of 16 residues. The germline gives CDR1 MNHNS, CDR2 SASEGT. V lost 6 bases to trimming and J lost 0 bases, with 15 bases between them. The DNA of the CDR3 is TGTGCCAGCAGATCTCCAGCGTCGAGCTCCTACAATGAGCAGTTCTTC. The encoded protein is CASRSPASSSYNEQFF.

This clonotype was seen more than once but under ten times. The J gene is TRBJ1-1, the V gene TRBV20-1; 7 nucleotides match TRBD1. The CDR3 spans 13 residues. J lost 0 bases, V lost 8 bases, and 6 bases had no gene match. Germline V gene sequence: CDR1 DFQATT, CDR2 SNEGSKA (reference sequence). This CDR3 reads CSTTGEVNTEAFF. In nucleotides, the CDR3 is TGCAGTACCACAGGGGAGGTGAACACTGAAGCTTTCTTT.

The rearrangement links TRBV5-1 to TRBJ1-1; D gene unclear. Trimming stripped 0 bases from V and 1 base from J, with 10 bases between. Germline V gene lookup returns CDR1 SGHRS and CDR2 YFSETQ. The CDR3 totals 15 residues. The chain's CDR3 is CASSLGGSSNTEAFF. CDR3 nucleotide sequence: TGCGCCAGCAGCTTGGGTGGCAGCTCGAACACTGAAGCTTTCTTT.

In the case of this clonotype: A read error may be the cause here, since a much bigger clone is one base away. V gene TRBV29-1 combines with J gene TRBJ2-5, with 7 bases that match TRBD2. Germline V gene sequence: CDR1 SQVTM, CDR2 ANQGSEA. V shed 3 bases, J shed 5 bases, and the junction held 9 bases outside the gene matches. CDR3 length: 14 residues. The CDR3 DNA reads as TGCAGCGTTGACCTGCGCGGGAGACAGGAGACCCAGTACTTC. Translating it yields CSVDLRGRQETQYF.

For this clonotype: A much larger clone differs from this one at a single base, so this may be a read error. The chain is built from TRBV28 and TRBJ2-5; D may match TRBD1 or TRBD2 (5 bases each). Germline-derived CDR1 and CDR2 are MDHEN and SYDVKM. The CDR3 length is 14 residues. CDR3 nucleotide sequence: TGTGTCAGCAGTTGGGACCGAACTCAGGAGACCCAGTACTTC. It codes for CVSSWDRTQETQYF.

This clonotype appeared many times. The gene calls are TRBV6-2 or TRBV6-3 and TRBJ1-1; D uncertain. Deletions cut 2 bases from V and 4 bases from J, with 14 bases between. Per germline, CDR1 MNHEY and CDR2 SVGEGT. CDR3 length equals 15 residues. CDR3 in amino acids: CASSYRVIGGTEAFF. DNA of the CDR3: TGTGCCAGCAGTTACCGGGTGATCGGAGGCACTGAAGCTTTCTTT.

The J gene is TRBJ2-5, the V gene TRBV5-1; 9 bases fit TRBD1. The germline V gene has CDR1 SGHRS and CDR2 YFSETQ. V lost 7 bases to trimming and J lost 5 bases; unmatched junction nucleotides: 12. The CDR3 runs to 15 residues. DNA of the CDR3: TGCGCCAGCCTAAGGGGACAGGGAGAATCGGAGACCCAGTACTTC. Encoded protein: CASLRGQGESETQYF.

This clonotype was recorded at least ten times. The genes are TRBV2 and TRBJ2-5, with unresolved D. The CDR3 has 15 residues. Germline CDR1 and CDR2: SNHLY and FYNNEI. The V end was cut by 7 bases, the J end by 2 bases, with 17 bases between. CDR3 bases: TGTGCCAGCACCTTGGACCAGCTGCCGCAAGAGACCCAGTACTTC. Translation gives CASTLDQLPQETQYF.